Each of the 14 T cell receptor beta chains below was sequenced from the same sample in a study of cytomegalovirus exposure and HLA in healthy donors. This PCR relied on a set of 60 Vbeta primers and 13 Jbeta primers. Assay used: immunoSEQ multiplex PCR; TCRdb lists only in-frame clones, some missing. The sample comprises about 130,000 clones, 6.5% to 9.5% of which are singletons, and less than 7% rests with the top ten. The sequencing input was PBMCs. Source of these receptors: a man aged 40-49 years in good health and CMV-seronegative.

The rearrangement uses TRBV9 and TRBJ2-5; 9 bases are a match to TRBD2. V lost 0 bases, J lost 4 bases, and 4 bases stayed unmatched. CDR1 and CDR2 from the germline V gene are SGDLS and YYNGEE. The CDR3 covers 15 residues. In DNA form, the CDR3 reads TGTGCCAGCAGCGTAGGTAGCGGGGGCCCAGAGACCCAGTACTTC. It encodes CASSVGSGGPETQYF.

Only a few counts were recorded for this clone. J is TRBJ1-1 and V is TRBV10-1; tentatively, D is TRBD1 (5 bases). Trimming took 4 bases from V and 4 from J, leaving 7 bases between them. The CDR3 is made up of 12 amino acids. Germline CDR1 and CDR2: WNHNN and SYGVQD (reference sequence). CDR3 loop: CASSVGRTEAFF. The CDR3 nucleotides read TGCGCCAGCAGTGTGGGGCGCACTGAAGCTTTCTTT.

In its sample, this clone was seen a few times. The CDR3 region is CASKGRGTEAFF. CDR3 in DNA: TGTGCCTCGAAGGGCCGGGGCACTGAAGCTTTCTTT. V usage is TRBV19 and J usage is TRBJ1-1, with no clear D. Germline V gene sequence: CDR1 LNHDA, CDR2 SQIVND (reference sequence). V was clipped by 11 bases and J by 4 bases, with 14 bases between them. The CDR3 contains 12 residues. Together with reference TRBV19 and TRBJ1-1, the CDR3 gives the full variable domain: DGGITQSPKYLFRKEGQNVTLSCEQNLNHDAMYWYRQDPGQGLRLIYYSQIVNDFQKGDIAEGYSVSREKKESFPLTVTSAQKNPTAFYLCASKGRGTEAFFGQGTRLTVV.

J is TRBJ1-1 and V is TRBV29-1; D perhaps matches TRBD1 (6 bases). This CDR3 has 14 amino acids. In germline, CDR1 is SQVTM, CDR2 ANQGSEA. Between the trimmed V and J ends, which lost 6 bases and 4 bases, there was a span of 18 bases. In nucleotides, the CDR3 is TGCAGCGTGGACCTCCTTCAGGGGCGCACTGAAGCTTTCTTT. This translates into CSVDLLQGRTEAFF.

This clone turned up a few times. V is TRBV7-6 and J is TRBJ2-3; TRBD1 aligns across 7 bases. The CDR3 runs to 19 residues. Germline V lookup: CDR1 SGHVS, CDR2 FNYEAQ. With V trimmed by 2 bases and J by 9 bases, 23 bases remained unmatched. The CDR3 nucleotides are TGTGCCAGCAGCTTAAGGCGAACAGGGGCGACGGACTCACAGATAACGCAGTATTTT. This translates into CASSLRRTGATDSQITQYF.

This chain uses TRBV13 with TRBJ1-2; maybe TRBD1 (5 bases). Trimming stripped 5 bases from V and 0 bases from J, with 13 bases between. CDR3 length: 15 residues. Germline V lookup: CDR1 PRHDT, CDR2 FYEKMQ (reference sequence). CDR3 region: CASSQGTSPNYGYTF. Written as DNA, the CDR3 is TGTGCCAGCAGCCAAGGGACTTCCCCTAACTATGGCTACACCTTC.

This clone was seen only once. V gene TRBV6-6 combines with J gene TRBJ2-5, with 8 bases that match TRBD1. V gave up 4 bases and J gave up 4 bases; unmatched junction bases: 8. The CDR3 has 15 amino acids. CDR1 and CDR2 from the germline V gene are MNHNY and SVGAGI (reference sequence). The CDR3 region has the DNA TGTGCCAGCAGTTCTAAGGGACAGGTCTTAGAGACCCAGTACTTC. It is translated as CASSSKGQVLETQYF.

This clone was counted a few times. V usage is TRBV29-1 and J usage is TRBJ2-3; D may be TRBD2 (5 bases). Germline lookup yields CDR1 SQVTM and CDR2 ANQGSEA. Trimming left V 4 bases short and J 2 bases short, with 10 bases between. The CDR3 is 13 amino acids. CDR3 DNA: TGCAGCGTTGGTTTGGGAGCCACAGATACGCAGTATTTT. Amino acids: CSVGLGATDTQYF.

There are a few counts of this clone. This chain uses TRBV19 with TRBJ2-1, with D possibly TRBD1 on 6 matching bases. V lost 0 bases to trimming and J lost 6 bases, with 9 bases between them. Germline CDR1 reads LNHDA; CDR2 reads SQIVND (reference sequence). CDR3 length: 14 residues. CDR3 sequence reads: CASSIEGRGNEQFF. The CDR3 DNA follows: TGTGCCAGTAGTATAGAGGGCAGGGGCAATGAGCAGTTCTTC.

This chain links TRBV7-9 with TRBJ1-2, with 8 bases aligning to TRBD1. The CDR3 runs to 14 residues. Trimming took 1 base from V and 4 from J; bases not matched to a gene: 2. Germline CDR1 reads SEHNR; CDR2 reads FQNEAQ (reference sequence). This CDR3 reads CASSLGTGLYGYTF. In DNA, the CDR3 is TGTGCCAGCAGCTTAGGGACAGGGCTCTATGGCTACACCTTC.

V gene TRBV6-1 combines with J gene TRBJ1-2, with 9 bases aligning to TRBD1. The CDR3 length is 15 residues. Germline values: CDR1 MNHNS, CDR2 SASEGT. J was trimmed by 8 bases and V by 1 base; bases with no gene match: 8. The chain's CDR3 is CASSEGGQGLWGYTF. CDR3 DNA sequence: TGTGCCAGCAGTGAAGGGGGACAGGGTCTTTGGGGCTACACCTTC.

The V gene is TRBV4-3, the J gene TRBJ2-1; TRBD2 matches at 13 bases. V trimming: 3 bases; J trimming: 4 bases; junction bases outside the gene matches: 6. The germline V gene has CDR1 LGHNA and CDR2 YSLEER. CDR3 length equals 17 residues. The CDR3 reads CASSQRLAGGLYNEQFF. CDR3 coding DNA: TGCGCCAGCAGCCAGAGACTAGCGGGGGGTTTATACAATGAGCAGTTCTTC.

The DNA of the CDR3 is TGTGCCAGCAGACCGGGAGCGGATTCACCCCTCCACTTT. Protein product: CASRPGADSPLHF. The rearrangement uses TRBV7-2 and TRBJ1-6; no firm D call. The CDR3 runs to 13 residues. Trimming stripped 6 bases from V and 8 bases from J, with 11 bases between. Germline CDR1 and CDR2: SGHTA and FQGNSA.

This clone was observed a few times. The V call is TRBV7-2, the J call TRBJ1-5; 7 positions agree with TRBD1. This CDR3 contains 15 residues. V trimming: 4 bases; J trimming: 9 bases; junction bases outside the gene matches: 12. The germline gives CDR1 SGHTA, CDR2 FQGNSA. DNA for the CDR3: TGTGCCAGCAGCTACTCAGGGGGTCATTTGAGGCCCCAGCATTTT. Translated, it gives CASSYSGGHLRPQHF.